The sequence of this T cell receptor beta chain was determined in a study of blood T cell repertoires in COVID-19. About the study: Whether acute or convalescent, the COVID-19 samples came from the United States, Italy and Spain. The cDNA or gDNA used as material had been derived from T cells, B-cell-depleted T cells, or PBMCs.

Trimming cost V 5 bases and J 3 bases, with 7 bases left between them. This CDR3 is built from 12 residues. Authors' methods: Amplification from reference gene primers served as the basis for estimated nucleated cell counts. This table comes from immunoSEQ multiplex PCR, and its TCRdb copy is limited to in-frame clones, with some not included. Clone size and the V and J calls come from that table; the DNA yielded D and trimming. Of about 230,000 clones in the sample, around nine tenths were seen once. The chain has TRBV12-3 or TRBV12-4 and TRBJ1-1; D is perhaps TRBD1 (5 bases). Material: peripheral blood. The receptor was isolated from a woman aged 55 to 70 with acute or convalescent COVID-19. CDR3 in amino acids: CASSRGYTEAFF. The CDR3 nucleotides are TGTGCCAGCAGTAGGGGCTACACTGAAGCTTTCTTT.